The 5 T cell receptor beta chains below were found in one sample sequenced in a study of T cell repertoires in cytomegalovirus infection (dated by TCRdb to the late 2010s). What these receptors recognize is not known. The listed sequencing device is Illumina HiSeq 1500. TCRdb trimmed public reads at Q25 via fastp, called clones via MiXCR and kept in-frame beta chains. Entries that share a CDR3 protein sequence are merged under the most common genes and DNA. This sample holds around 710,000 distinct CDR3 sequences; 25% to 30% were observed only once. The ten most abundant clones make up 13% of the sample. The treatment or condition label corresponds to: in vitro stimulation with specific CMV peptide epitopes to enrich CMV-specific T cells. Specimen: cultured CD8+ T cells from PBMCs, collected from culture after CMV antigen stimulation. The origin of the receptors is a human donor in good health (CMV status not recorded). Some clones in this sample may be carry-over from other donors' samples.

The chain couples TRBV7-2 to TRBJ1-5; 7 nucleotides agree with TRBD1. CDR1 and CDR2 from the germline V gene are SGHTA and FQGNSA. V lost 2 bases, J lost 6 bases, and 1 base stayed unmatched. The CDR3 runs 13 residues. The chain's CDR3 is CASSLTGVQPQHF. The CDR3 bases are TGTGCCAGCAGCTTAACAGGGGTTCAGCCCCAGCATTTT.

This clonotype was counted only a few times. The chain is built from TRBV7-6 and TRBJ2-7; D uncertain. The V end was cut by 4 bases, the J end by 3 bases, with 22 bases between. This CDR3 is built from 17 residues. The germline V gene has CDR1 SGHVS and CDR2 FNYEAQ. The DNA for the CDR3 is TGTGCCAGCAGCTCCACCATCCCCTCCAAGGGAAGCTACGAGCAGTACTTC. Its translation is CASSSTIPSKGSYEQYF.

About this clonotype: A much larger clone sits a single nucleotide away, making a read error possible. V is TRBV7-6 and J is TRBJ1-5; D is perhaps TRBD1 (6 bases). Germline lookup yields CDR1 SGHVS and CDR2 FNYEAQ. The CDR3 totals 13 residues. CDR3: CTSTQGYGQPQHF. The CDR3 region has the DNA TGTACCAGCACACAGGGATATGGGCAGCCCCAGCATTTT.

V gene TRBV12-3 or TRBV12-4 combines with J gene TRBJ2-3; the D is unclear. The CDR3 extends over 14 amino acids. V lost 2 bases to trimming and J lost 2 bases, with 8 bases between them. The CDR3 DNA is TGTGCCAGCAGTTTATACGGTATCACAGATACGCAGTATTTT. This translates into CASSLYGITDTQYF.

This clonotype was observed a few times. The chain uses TRBV27 and TRBJ1-2; maybe TRBD1 (6 bases). CDR3 length: 11 amino acids. Germline CDR1 MNHEY, CDR2 SMNVEV (reference sequence). V lost 5 bases and J lost 8, with 9 bases in between. This CDR3 is CASSKGTGYTF. The CDR3 DNA reads TGTGCCAGCAGTAAAGGGACAGGCTACACCTTC.